The subject of this entry is one T cell receptor (beta chain). What it binds is unknown. Amplified TCR beta CDR3 regions derived from RNA transcripts. First-round RT-PCR targeting the TCR CDR3 was performed with the HTBI primer set. TCRdb recomputed calls from the multiplex PCR reads with MiXCR, one row per CDR3 protein. The repertoire includes fewer than 550,000 distinct CDR3 sequences, around a quarter of them detected once, and approximately 10% sits in the top ten. The V gene end was trimmed by 5 bases and the J gene end by 7 bases; junction bases not matched to a gene: 12. CDR3 length: 15 residues. The germline V gene encodes CDR1 MDHEN and CDR2 SYDVKM. This sample stems from a study of T cells in Graves' hyperthyroidism and ophthalmopathy. Study-level results: It was a median around seven months before onset that the model predicted ophthalmopathy.

This sequence was found in a woman in her 30s with Graves' ophthalmopathy. The V gene is TRBV28, the J gene TRBJ2-5, with TRBD2 matching 8 bases. What was sequenced was blood. In nucleotides, the CDR3 is TGTGCCAGCAGTCTTACAGCGGGAGCGGCGGTGACCCAGTACTTC. Protein sequence: CASSLTAGAAVTQYF.